A selection of T cell receptor beta chains follows, all from one sample in a study of T cells in Graves' hyperthyroidism and ophthalmopathy. MiXCR was run by TCRdb on the multiplex PCR reads, yielding one entry per CDR3 protein. The sample has hundreds of thousands of distinct CDR3 sequences, over 35% seen once. Sequences were obtained from blood. These receptors all come from a woman between 35 and 50 years old with Graves' hyperthyroidism. CDR3s include the opening cysteine and the closing phenylalanine or tryptophan. The D gene is left open where the match is weak. Some rows have no size entry. The others give once, few or many, or a class for an expanded clone.

TRBV7-9	TRBJ1-2	.	many	TGTGCCAGCAGCAAGGACGGGTATGGCTACACCTTC	CASSKDGYGYTF
TRBV11-1	TRBJ2-1	TRBD2	.	TGTGCCAGCAGCTTAACGGGAGGAGGTCGGGATGAGCAGTTCTTC	CASSLTGGGRDEQFF
TRBV19	TRBJ1-1	.	.	TGTGCCAGTAGTATAGGGCAGAATGGGTGGCCTGAAGCTTTCTTT	CASSIGQNGWPEAFF
TRBV11-2	TRBJ2-7	.	.	TGTGCCAGCAGCCACCCCAGCGAGCAGTACTTC	CASSHPSEQYF
TRBV19	TRBJ2-2	TRBD2	.	TGTGCCAGTAGTATTGTACTAGCGGGGCGCACCGGGGAGCTGTTTTTT	CASSIVLAGRTGELFF
TRBV7-8	TRBJ2-7	TRBD1	many	TGTGCCAGCAGCCAAGGGGACAGGGGCGAGCAGTACTTC	CASSQGDRGEQYF
TRBV29-1	TRBJ2-2	TRBD2	few	TGCAGCGTTGTAACACGCGGGGGGTGGACCGGGGAGCTGTTTTTT	CSVVTRGGWTGELFF
TRBV25-1	TRBJ2-2	.	many	TGTGCCAGCAGTGAATTTACGGAGGAGGAGCTGTTTTTT	CASSEFTEEELFF
TRBV6-2/TRBV6-3	TRBJ2-7	.	.	TGTGCCAGCAGTTACCCCAGCCCCGAGCAGTACTTC	CASSYPSPEQYF
TRBV29-1	TRBJ2-3	TRBD2	.	TGCAGCGTTGAAGCAGGACTAGCGGGAGCCACTTCTAGCACAGATACGCAGTATTTT	CSVEAGLAGATSSTDTQYF